The 3 T cell receptor beta chains in this list originate from one sample, sequenced in a study of neurological immune-mediated disorders. TCRdb re-called the 5' RACE reads through MiXCR, storing one row per CDR3 protein. The sample has about 62,000 distinct CDR3 sequences, less than 4% seen once; the top ten hold more than 2%. The sequenced sample was PBMCs. Every receptor here comes from a woman between 50 and 59 years old with multiple sclerosis.

In this sample, this clonotype turned up many times. The gene calls are TRBV5-1 and TRBJ2-3; tentative D call: TRBD2 (6 bases). The germline CDR1 and CDR2 sequences are SGHRS and YFSETQ. Trimming cost V 3 bases and J 3 bases, with 14 bases left between them. The CDR3 length is 15 residues. The CDR3 DNA follows: TGCGCCAGCAGCTCGGACTACCCGGGGACAGATACGCAGTATTTT. Amino acid sequence: CASSSDYPGTDTQYF.

This clonotype was counted between two and nine times. The chain has TRBV11-3 and TRBJ2-1; the D gene is possibly TRBD2 (6 bases). Trimming removed 3 bases from V and 4 bases from J, with 16 bases in between. This CDR3 is built from 16 residues. Germline CDR1 and CDR2: SGHNT and YENEEA. The CDR3 region is CASSLYAGFGYNEQFF. CDR3 sequence (DNA): TGTGCCAGCAGCTTGTATGCGGGGTTTGGGTACAATGAGCAGTTCTTC.

This clonotype was recorded many times. J is TRBJ2-1 and V is TRBV12-3 or TRBV12-4; 14 bases fit TRBD2. This CDR3 has 16 residues. V gave up 5 bases and J gave up 6 bases; unmatched junction bases: 6. CDR3 loop: CASSETGTSGSNEQFF. The DNA for the CDR3 is TGTGCCAGCAGTGAAACCGGGACTAGCGGGAGCAATGAGCAGTTCTTC.